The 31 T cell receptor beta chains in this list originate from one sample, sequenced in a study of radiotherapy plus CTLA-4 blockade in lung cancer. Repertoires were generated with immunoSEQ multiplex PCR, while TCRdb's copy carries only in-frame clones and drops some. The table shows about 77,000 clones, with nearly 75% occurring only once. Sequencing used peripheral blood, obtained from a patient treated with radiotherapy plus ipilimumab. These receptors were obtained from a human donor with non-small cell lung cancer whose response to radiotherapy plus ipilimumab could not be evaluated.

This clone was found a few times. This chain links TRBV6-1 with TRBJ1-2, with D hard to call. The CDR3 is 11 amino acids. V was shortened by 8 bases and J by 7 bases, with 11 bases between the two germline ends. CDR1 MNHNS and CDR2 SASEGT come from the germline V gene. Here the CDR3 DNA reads TGTGCCAGCGGACGAGGGTTTGGCTACACCTTC. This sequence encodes CASGRGFGYTF.

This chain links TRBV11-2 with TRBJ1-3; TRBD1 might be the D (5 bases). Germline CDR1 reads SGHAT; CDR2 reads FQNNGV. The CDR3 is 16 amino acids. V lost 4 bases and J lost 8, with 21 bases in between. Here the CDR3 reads CASSSIFRVGWDTIYF. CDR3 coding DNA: TGTGCCAGCAGCTCTATCTTCAGGGTGGGTTGGGACACCATATATTTT.

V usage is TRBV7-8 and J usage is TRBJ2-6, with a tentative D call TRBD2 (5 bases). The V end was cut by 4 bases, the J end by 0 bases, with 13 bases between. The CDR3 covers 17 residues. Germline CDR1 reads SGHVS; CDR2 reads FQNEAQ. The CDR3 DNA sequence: TGTGCCAGCAGCTACCTAGCTACGGGCTCTGGGGCCAACGTCCTGACTTTC. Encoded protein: CASSYLATGSGANVLTF.

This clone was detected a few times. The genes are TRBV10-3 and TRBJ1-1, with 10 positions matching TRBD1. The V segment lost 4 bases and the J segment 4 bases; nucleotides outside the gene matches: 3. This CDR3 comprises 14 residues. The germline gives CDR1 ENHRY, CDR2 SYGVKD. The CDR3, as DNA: TGTGCCATCAGTGGACAGGGGGCGCGCACTGAAGCTTTCTTT. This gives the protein CAISGQGARTEAFF.

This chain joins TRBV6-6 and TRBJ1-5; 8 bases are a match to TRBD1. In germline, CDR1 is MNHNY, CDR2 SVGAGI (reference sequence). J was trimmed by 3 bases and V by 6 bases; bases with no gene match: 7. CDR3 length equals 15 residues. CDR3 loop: CASRQGVLSNQPQHF. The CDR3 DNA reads TGTGCCAGCAGACAGGGGGTGCTGTCCAATCAGCCCCAGCATTTT.

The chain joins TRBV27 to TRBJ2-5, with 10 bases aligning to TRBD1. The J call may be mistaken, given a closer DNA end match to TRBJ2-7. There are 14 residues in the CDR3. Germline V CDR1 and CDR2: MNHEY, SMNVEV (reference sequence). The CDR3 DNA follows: TGTGCCAGCAGTCTCCGGGACAGGGGCTACGAGCAGTACTTC. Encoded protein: CASSLRDRGYEQYF.

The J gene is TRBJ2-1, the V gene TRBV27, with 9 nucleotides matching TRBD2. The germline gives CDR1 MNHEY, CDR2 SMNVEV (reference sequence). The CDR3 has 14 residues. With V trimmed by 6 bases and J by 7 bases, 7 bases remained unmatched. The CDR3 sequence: CASRGGGAGNEQFF. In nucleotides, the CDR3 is TGTGCCAGCAGGGGCGGGGGGGCCGGGAATGAGCAGTTCTTC.

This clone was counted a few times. The CDR3 DNA reads TGTGCCATCAGTGACTTGGGACTAGCGGTCGGGGAGCTGTTTTTT. This gives the protein CAISDLGLAVGELFF. V and J are TRBV10-3 and TRBJ2-2; 11 bases are a match to TRBD2. Per germline, CDR1 ENHRY and CDR2 SYGVKD. Germline trimming cut 3 bases from V and 7 bases from J; bases unmatched to any gene: 4. CDR3 length: 15 residues.

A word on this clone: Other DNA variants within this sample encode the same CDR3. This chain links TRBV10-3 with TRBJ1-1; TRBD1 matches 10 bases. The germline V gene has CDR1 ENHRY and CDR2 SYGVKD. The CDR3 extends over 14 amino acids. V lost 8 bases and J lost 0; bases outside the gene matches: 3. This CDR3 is CAISGQGMNTEAFF. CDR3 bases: TGTGCCATCTCGGGACAGGGGATGAACACTGAAGCTTTCTTT.

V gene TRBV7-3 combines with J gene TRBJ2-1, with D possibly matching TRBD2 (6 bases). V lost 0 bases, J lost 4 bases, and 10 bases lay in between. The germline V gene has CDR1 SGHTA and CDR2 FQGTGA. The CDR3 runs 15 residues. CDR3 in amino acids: CASSLTRGEYNEQFF. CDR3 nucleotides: TGTGCCAGCAGCTTAACCCGCGGGGAGTACAATGAGCAGTTCTTC.

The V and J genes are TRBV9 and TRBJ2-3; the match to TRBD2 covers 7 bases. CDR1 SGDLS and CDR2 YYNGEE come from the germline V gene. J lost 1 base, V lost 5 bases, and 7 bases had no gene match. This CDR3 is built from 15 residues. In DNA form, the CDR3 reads TGTGCCAGCAGTGGGAGGGAAGGAGGCACAGATACGCAGTATTTT. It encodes CASSGREGGTDTQYF.

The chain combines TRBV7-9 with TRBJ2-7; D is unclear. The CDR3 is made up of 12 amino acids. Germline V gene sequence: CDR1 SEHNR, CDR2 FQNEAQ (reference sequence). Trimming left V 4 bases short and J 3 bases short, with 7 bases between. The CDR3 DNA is TGTGCCAGCAGCTCCCCTTTCTACGAGCAGTACTTC. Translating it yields CASSSPFYEQYF.

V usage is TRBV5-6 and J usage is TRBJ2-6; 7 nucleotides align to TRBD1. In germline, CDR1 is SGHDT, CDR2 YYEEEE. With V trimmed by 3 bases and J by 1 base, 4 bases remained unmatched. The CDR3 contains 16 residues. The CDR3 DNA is TGTGCCAGCAGCTGGGACAGAAGATCTGGGGCCAACGTCCTGACTTTC. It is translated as CASSWDRRSGANVLTF.

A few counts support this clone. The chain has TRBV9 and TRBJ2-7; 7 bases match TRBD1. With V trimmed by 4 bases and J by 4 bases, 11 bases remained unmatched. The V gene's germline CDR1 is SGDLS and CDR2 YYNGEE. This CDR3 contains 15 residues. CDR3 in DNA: TGTGCCAGCAGCTCACGAACAGGGGTTTGGTACGAGCAGTACTTC. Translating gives CASSSRTGVWYEQYF.

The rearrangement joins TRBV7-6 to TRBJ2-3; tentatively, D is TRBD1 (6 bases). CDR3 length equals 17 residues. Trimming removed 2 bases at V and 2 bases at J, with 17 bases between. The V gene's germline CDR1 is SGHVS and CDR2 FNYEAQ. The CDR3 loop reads CASSLYPQGPNTDTQYF. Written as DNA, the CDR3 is TGTGCCAGCAGCTTATACCCCCAGGGGCCAAACACAGATACGCAGTATTTT.

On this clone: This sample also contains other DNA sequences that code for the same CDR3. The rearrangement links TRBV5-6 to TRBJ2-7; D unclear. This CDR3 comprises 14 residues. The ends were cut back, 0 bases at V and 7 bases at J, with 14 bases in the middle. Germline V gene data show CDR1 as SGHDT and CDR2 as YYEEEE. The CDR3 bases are TGTGCCAGCAGCTTGGTAGAACTACTACGTGAGCAGTACTTC. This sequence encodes CASSLVELLREQYF. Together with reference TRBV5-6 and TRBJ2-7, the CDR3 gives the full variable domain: DAGVTQSPTHLIKTRGQQVTLRCSPKSGHDTVSWYQQALGQGPQFIFQYYEEEERQRGNFPDRFSGHQFPNYSSELNVNALLLGDSALYLCASSLVELLREQYFGPGTRLTVT.

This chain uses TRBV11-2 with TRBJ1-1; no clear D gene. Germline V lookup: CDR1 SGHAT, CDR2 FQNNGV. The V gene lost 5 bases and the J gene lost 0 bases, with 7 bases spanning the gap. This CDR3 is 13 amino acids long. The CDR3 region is CASSAQMNTEAFF. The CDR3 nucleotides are TGTGCCAGCAGCGCACAAATGAACACTGAAGCTTTCTTT.

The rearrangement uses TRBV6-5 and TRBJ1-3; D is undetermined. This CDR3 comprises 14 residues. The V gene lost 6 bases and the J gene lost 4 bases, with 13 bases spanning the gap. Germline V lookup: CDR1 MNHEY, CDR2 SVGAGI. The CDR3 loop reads CASSIRRPGNTIYF. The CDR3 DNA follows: TGTGCCAGCAGCATCAGGAGGCCCGGAAACACCATATATTTT.

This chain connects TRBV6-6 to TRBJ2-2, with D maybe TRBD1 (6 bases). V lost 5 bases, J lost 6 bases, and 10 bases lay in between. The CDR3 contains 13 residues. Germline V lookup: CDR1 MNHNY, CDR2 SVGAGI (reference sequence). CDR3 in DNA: TGTGCCAGCAGTCCCTACAGGGCCGGGGAGCTGTTTTTT. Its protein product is CASSPYRAGELFF.

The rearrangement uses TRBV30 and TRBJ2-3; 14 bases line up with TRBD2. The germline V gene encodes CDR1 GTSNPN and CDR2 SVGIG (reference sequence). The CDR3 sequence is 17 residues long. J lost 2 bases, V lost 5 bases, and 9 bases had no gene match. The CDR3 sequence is CAWGTGLAGVVTDTQYF. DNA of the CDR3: TGTGCCTGGGGGACGGGACTAGCGGGAGTGGTCACAGATACGCAGTATTTT.

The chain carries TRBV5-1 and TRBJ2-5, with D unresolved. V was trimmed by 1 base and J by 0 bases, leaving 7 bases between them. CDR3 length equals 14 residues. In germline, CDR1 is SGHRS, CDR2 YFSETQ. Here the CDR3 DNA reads TGCGCCAGCAGCTTGTTTTCGTACCAAGAGACCCAGTACTTC. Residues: CASSLFSYQETQYF.

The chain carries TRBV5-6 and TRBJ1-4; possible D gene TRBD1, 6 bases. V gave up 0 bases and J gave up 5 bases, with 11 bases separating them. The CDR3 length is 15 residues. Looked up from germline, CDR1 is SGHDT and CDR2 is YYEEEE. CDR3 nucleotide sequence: TGTGCCAGCAGCTTGGCGGCAGGGGTAAATGAAAAACTGTTTTTT. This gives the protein CASSLAAGVNEKLFF.

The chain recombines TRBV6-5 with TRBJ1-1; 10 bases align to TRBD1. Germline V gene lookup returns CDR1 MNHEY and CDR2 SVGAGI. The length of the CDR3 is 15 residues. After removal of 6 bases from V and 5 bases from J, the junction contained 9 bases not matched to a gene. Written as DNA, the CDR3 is TGTGCCAGCAGCTTCCGACAGGGGGCAACGACTGAAGCTTTCTTT. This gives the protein CASSFRQGATTEAFF.

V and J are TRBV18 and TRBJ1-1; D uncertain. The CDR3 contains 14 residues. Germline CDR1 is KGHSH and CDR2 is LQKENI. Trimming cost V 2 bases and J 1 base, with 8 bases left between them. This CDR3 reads CASSPNIQNTEAFF. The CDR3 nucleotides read TGTGCCAGCTCACCAAACATACAGAACACTGAAGCTTTCTTT.

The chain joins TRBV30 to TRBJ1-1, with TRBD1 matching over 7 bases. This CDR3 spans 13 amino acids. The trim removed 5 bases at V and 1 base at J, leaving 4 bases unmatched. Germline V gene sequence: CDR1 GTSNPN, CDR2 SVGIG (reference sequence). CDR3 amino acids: CAWGGQTNTEAFF. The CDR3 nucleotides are TGTGCCTGGGGGGGACAGACGAACACTGAAGCTTTCTTT. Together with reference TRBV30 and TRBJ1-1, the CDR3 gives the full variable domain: SQTIHQWPATLVQPVGSPLSLECTVEGTSNPNLYWYRQAAGRGLQLLFYSVGIGQISSEVPQNLSASRPQDRQFILSSKKLLLSDSGFYLCAWGGQTNTEAFFGQGTRLTVV.

In nucleotides, the CDR3 is TGTGCCAGTATGCTGGCAGGGGGGATGATCGGGGAGCTGTTTTTT. Its protein is CASMLAGGMIGELFF. V and J are TRBV19 and TRBJ2-2; a possible D gene is TRBD1 (7 bases). The CDR3 is 15 amino acids. Germline V gene lookup returns CDR1 LNHDA and CDR2 SQIVND (reference sequence). Trimming took 7 bases from V and 7 from J, leaving 19 bases between them.

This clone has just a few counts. The CDR3 sequence is CASKDGLAGAFPYEQYF. In DNA form, the CDR3 reads TGTGCCAGCAAGGATGGACTAGCGGGGGCATTTCCCTACGAGCAGTACTTC. The chain has TRBV27 and TRBJ2-7, with TRBD2 matching over 13 bases. V shed 7 bases and J 2 bases; nucleotides not matched to a gene: 11. Per germline, CDR1 MNHEY and CDR2 SMNVEV (reference sequence). The CDR3 has 17 amino acids.

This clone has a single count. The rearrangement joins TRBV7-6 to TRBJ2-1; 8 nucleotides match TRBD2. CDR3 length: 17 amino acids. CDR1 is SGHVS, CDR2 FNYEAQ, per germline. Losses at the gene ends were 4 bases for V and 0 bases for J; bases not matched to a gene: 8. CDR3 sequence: CASSSLPSGSSYNEQFF. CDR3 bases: TGTGCCAGCAGCTCGCTTCCAAGCGGGAGCTCCTACAATGAGCAGTTCTTC.

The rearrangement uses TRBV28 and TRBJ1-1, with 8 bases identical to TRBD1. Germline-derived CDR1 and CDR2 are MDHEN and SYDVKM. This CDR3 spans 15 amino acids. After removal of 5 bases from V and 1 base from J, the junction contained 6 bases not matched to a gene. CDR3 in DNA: TGTGCCAGCAGTGGCCCTACAGGGGGGAACACTGAAGCTTTCTTT. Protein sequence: CASSGPTGGNTEAFF.

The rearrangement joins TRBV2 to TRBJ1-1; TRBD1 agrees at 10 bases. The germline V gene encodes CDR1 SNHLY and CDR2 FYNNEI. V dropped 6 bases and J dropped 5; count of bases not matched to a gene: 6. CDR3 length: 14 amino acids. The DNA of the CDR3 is TGTGCCAGCAGGGGACAGGGGATTAATACTGAAGCTTTCTTT. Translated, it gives CASRGQGINTEAFF.

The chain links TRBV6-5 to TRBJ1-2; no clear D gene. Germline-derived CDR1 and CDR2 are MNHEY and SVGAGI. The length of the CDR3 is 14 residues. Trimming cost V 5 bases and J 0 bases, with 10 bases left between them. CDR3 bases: TGTGCCAGCAGTGCAACACAGTCTAACTATGGCTACACCTTC. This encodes CASSATQSNYGYTF.